One sample yielded the 20 T cell receptor beta chains listed below, sequenced in a study of T cells in Graves' hyperthyroidism and ophthalmopathy. The source material, RNA transcripts, was used to amplify TCR beta CDR3 regions. During a first-round RT-PCR of the TCR CDR3, the HTBI primer set was used. TCRdb reprocessed the multiplex PCR reads with MiXCR, giving one entry per CDR3 protein. The sample consists of about 480,000 distinct CDR3 sequences, about an eighth of them appearing once. Sequencing input: blood. The receptors here all came from a woman between 18 and 29 years old with Graves' hyperthyroidism.

This clonotype was picked up many times. The chain carries TRBV12-3 or TRBV12-4 and TRBJ1-4; 7 positions match TRBD1. This CDR3 comprises 14 residues. Trimming removed 3 bases from V and 8 bases from J; junction bases left unmatched: 6. The CDR3 DNA sequence: TGTGCCAGCAGTTTCGACAGGGTGTCCGAAAAACTGTTTTTT. Translation: CASSFDRVSEKLFF.

This clonotype was detected ten times or more. This chain links TRBV24-1 with TRBJ2-1; D tentatively fits TRBD1 or TRBD2 (5 bases each). This CDR3 has 17 amino acids. The germline V gene has CDR1 KGHDR and CDR2 SFDVKD. The V gene lost 4 bases and the J gene lost 7 bases, with 22 bases spanning the gap. The CDR3 DNA reads as TGTGCCACCAGTGACCCCTCCGGCACCGTGGGACGTAATGAGCAGTTCTTC. This translates into CATSDPSGTVGRNEQFF.

With regard to this clonotype: With a much larger clone just one base away, this may be a read error. Here the CDR3 reads CASSLSDRGTFEQYF. The CDR3 region has the DNA TGCGCCAGCAGCTTGTCGGACCGGGGCACCTTCGAGCAGTACTTC. The V and J genes are TRBV5-1 and TRBJ2-7; D tentatively reads TRBD1 or TRBD2 (5 bases each). The CDR3 totals 15 residues. CDR1 SGHRS and CDR2 YFSETQ come from the germline V gene. V was clipped by 1 base and J by 6 bases, with 17 bases between them.

As for this clonotype: A read error is likely, as this CDR3 ends without the conserved phenylalanine or tryptophan. The V call is TRBV24-1, the J call TRBJ2-6, with 13 bases aligning to TRBD2. Trimming removed 3 bases from V and 2 bases from J; junction bases left unmatched: 3. This CDR3 has 18 amino acids. Per germline, CDR1 KGHDR and CDR2 SFDVKD. The CDR3 DNA is TGTGCCACCAGTGATCCTGGACTAGCGGGAGCTGGGGCCAACGTCCTGACTCTC. Translated: CATSDPGLAGAGANVLTL.

There are many counts of this clonotype. The CDR3 sequence is CASYKTGSGSSTDTQYF. In nucleotides, the CDR3 is TGTGCCAGCTACAAAACCGGGAGCGGGAGTAGTACAGATACGCAGTATTTT. The gene calls are TRBV2 and TRBJ2-3, with 8 bases that match TRBD2. The CDR3 contains 17 residues. Germline V CDR1 and CDR2: SNHLY, FYNNEI. After removal of 8 bases from V and 3 bases from J, the junction contained 16 bases not matched to a gene.

In this sample, this clonotype turned up many times. This sequence joins TRBV10-3 and TRBJ2-7; D uncertain. The CDR3 sequence is 15 residues long. Trimming shortened V by 3 bases and J by 2 bases, and 14 bases separated the two germline ends. Germline lookup yields CDR1 ENHRY and CDR2 SYGVKD. As DNA, the CDR3 is TGTGCCATCAGTGATGGTGACTTAACTGCCTACGAGCAGTACGTC. As protein: CAISDGDLTAYEQYV.

The CDR3 loop is CAIGKLGDEQFF. The CDR3 region has the DNA TGTGCCATCGGAAAATTAGGGGATGAGCAGTTCTTC. The chain uses TRBV6-1 and TRBJ2-1, with TRBD1 as a possible D gene (5 bases). The CDR3 covers 12 residues. From germline, CDR1 is MNHNS and CDR2 SASEGT. Trimming stripped 10 bases from V and 8 bases from J, with 15 bases between.

The chain combines TRBV6-1 with TRBJ1-2, with 10 bases that match TRBD1. This CDR3 is built from 17 residues. CDR1 and CDR2 (germline): MNHNS, SASEGT. J was trimmed by 0 bases and V by 5 bases; bases with no gene match: 9. CDR3 protein: CASSPMGQGTSNYGYTF. CDR3 DNA sequence: TGTGCCAGCAGTCCCATGGGACAGGGGACTTCTAACTATGGCTACACCTTC.

The chain joins TRBV7-9 to TRBJ1-2; possible D gene TRBD1, 6 bases. Germline-derived CDR1 and CDR2 are SEHNR and FQNEAQ (reference sequence). V was shortened by 5 bases and J by 4 bases, with 11 bases between the two germline ends. This CDR3 is 13 amino acids long. The CDR3 sequence: CASSPDRTYGYTF. CDR3 nucleotides: TGTGCCAGCAGCCCGGACAGAACCTATGGCTACACCTTC.

The chain uses TRBV6-1 and TRBJ2-7, with TRBD1 identical over 10 bases. The CDR3 length is 14 residues. Per the germline V gene, CDR1 is MNHNS and CDR2 is SASEGT. V shed 7 bases and J 0 bases; nucleotides not matched to a gene: 3. The CDR3 sequence is CASIGTGVSYEQYF. The CDR3 bases are TGTGCCAGCATTGGGACAGGGGTCTCCTACGAGCAGTACTTC.

The V call is TRBV27, the J call TRBJ1-3; no clear D gene. This CDR3 comprises 14 residues. Germline CDR1 and CDR2: MNHEY and SMNVEV (reference sequence). With 3 bases removed from V and 6 bases from J, the gap between germline ends came to 12 bases. The CDR3 region has the DNA TGTGCCAGCAGTTTTAAGGGAAAGGCAAACACCATATATTTT. Protein product: CASSFKGKANTIYF.

The rearrangement links TRBV7-9 to TRBJ2-7; possible D gene TRBD2, 5 bases. Looked up from germline, CDR1 is SEHNR and CDR2 is FQNEAQ (reference sequence). V shed 5 bases and J shed 3 bases, with 20 bases lying between them. The CDR3 sequence is 16 residues long. The CDR3, as DNA: TGTGCCAGCAGCCCCTCCTCTAGCTCTAACTACTACGAGCAGTACGTC. Encoded protein: CASSPSSSSNYYEQYV.

This clonotype appeared many times. The rearrangement uses TRBV30 and TRBJ2-5; no clear D. CDR3 size: 12 residues. The V and J ends lost 4 bases and 5 bases respectively, with 11 bases between them. Germline loops: CDR1 GTSNPN, CDR2 SVGIG (reference sequence). The CDR3 bases are TGTGCCTGGAATAGAGAGAGGGAGACCCAGTACTTC. This translates into CAWNRERETQYF. The full variable domain, its missing parts supplied by reference TRBV30 and TRBJ2-5, is SQTIHQWPATLVQPVGSPLSLECTVEGTSNPNLYWYRQAAGRGLQLLFYSVGIGQISSEVPQNLSASRPQDRQFILSSKKLLLSDSGFYLCAWNRERETQYFGPGTRLLVL.

This clonotype was counted ten times or more. The J gene is TRBJ2-7, the V gene TRBV4-2; 9 bases are shared with TRBD1. The CDR3 has 16 amino acids. The germline V gene has CDR1 LGHNA and CDR2 YNFKEQ. The V segment lost 2 bases and the J segment 7 bases; nucleotides outside the gene matches: 12. The CDR3, as DNA: TGTGCCAGCAGCCAACGTCCGGTACAGGGGGCAGGGGAGCAGTACTTC. Its translation: CASSQRPVQGAGEQYF.

This sequence joins TRBV11-2 and TRBJ2-3, with TRBD2 matching over 12 bases. Germline assignment: CDR1 SGHAT and CDR2 FQNNGV. This CDR3 is 15 amino acids long. J was trimmed by 5 bases and V by 5 bases; bases with no gene match: 5. Written as DNA, the CDR3 is TGTGCCAGCAGCCCGACTAGCGGGAGTAGAGATACGCAGTATTTT. Encoded protein: CASSPTSGSRDTQYF.

This clonotype was observed many times. J is TRBJ2-1 and V is TRBV2; 10 positions match TRBD2. The germline gives CDR1 SNHLY, CDR2 FYNNEI. The CDR3 totals 13 residues. The junction had 4 bases not matched to a gene; V was cut back by 4 bases and J by 10 bases. DNA for the CDR3: TGTGCCAGCAGTGCGGAGCGGGAGGGCGAGCAGTTCTTC. It is translated as CASSAEREGEQFF.

This clonotype has at least ten counts. The chain recombines TRBV10-3 with TRBJ1-1; D is unclear. The ends were cut back, 6 bases at V and 2 bases at J, with 13 bases in the middle. The CDR3 consists of 14 residues. Germline CDR1 and CDR2: ENHRY and SYGVKD. For the CDR3, the DNA is TGTGCCATCAGCGCCCAGACGGGAAACACTGAAGCTTTCTTT. It codes for CAISAQTGNTEAFF.

The V call is TRBV18, the J call TRBJ1-1; 10 bases map to TRBD1. Per the germline V gene, CDR1 is KGHSH and CDR2 is LQKENI. The CDR3 runs to 18 residues. J gave up 5 bases and V 2 bases, and 14 bases lay outside the gene matches. The CDR3 bases are TGTGCCAGCTCACCAAGGACCACGACAGGGGGCAAAAGGACTGAAGCTTTCTTT. It codes for CASSPRTTTGGKRTEAFF.

This clonotype was observed many times. The chain has TRBV27 and TRBJ2-1, with 10 nucleotides matching TRBD2. Germline loops: CDR1 MNHEY, CDR2 SMNVEV (reference sequence). This CDR3 has 16 amino acids. V gave up 5 bases and J gave up 5 bases; unmatched junction bases: 9. CDR3 sequence (DNA): TGTGCCAGCAGTCCCCTAGCGGGAGTAAACAACAATGAGCAGTTCTTC. As protein: CASSPLAGVNNNEQFF.

This chain connects TRBV5-4 to TRBJ2-2; a possible D gene is TRBD1 (6 bases). V gave up 0 bases and J gave up 9 bases, with 9 bases separating them. CDR1 is SGHNT, CDR2 YYREEE, per germline (reference sequence). This CDR3 contains 13 residues. CDR3 sequence: CASSLVQGRELFF. The CDR3 DNA reads as TGTGCCAGCAGCTTGGTTCAGGGGAGGGAGCTGTTTTTT.